Listed below are T cell receptor beta chains from one sample, sequenced in a study of vaccination and CD4 T cells after COVID-19. No antigen has been identified for these receptors. TCRdb reprocessed the PCR reads with MiXCR, giving one entry per CDR3 protein. The table lists about 8,800 distinct CDR3 sequences, 40% to 60% of them singletons. The sequenced sample consisted of CD4+ T cells from blood, cultured in vitro. The receptors here all came from a human donor in good health. CDR3s include the opening cysteine and the closing phenylalanine or tryptophan. A D gene is named only where the DNA matches it firmly. Clone size is not always given. Where it is, it says once, few, many or a class for expanded clones.

clone_size,d_call,j_call,v_call,cdr3_aa,cdr3_nt
-,TRBD2,TRBJ2-7,TRBV20-1,CSAIQTSGRARSNEQYF,TGCAGTGCAATACAAACTAGCGGGAGGGCCCGATCGAACGAGCAGTACTTC
-,-,TRBJ1-2,TRBV5-1,CASSLGGGYGYTF,TGCGCCAGCAGCTTGGGGGGCGGCTATGGCTACACCTTC
-,-,TRBJ1-2,TRBV6-5,CASSYREGRNRGYTF,TGTGCCAGCAGTTACAGGGAGGGGCGCAATCGGGGCTACACCTTC
few,-,TRBJ1-1,TRBV7-6,CASSFNSGAEAFF,TGTGCCAGCAGCTTTAACAGCGGGGCTGAAGCTTTCTTT
-,-,TRBJ2-2,TRBV2,CASSPANTGELFF,TGTGCCAGCAGTCCAGCGAACACCGGGGAGCTGTTTTTT
-,TRBD2,TRBJ2-1,TRBV20-1,CSARSPSGSYNEQFF,TGCAGTGCTAGATCGCCTAGCGGGAGCTACAATGAGCAGTTCTTC
-,TRBD1,TRBJ1-1,TRBV6-1,CATRQGDTEAFF,TGTGCCACACGACAGGGGGACACTGAAGCTTTCTTT
once,TRBD1,TRBJ1-2,TRBV6-4,CASRKGTGYNYGYTF,TGTGCCAGCAGAAAAGGGACAGGATACAACTATGGCTACACCTTC
-,-,TRBJ2-1,TRBV20-1,CSARTPVSYNEQFF,TGCAGTGCCAGGACCCCAGTCTCCTACAATGAGCAGTTCTTC
-,TRBD2,TRBJ2-5,TRBV5-3,CARSPATSGGDSKNQETQYF,TGTGCCAGAAGCCCGGCGACTAGCGGGGGGGACTCGAAGAACCAAGAGACCCAGTACTTC
-,-,TRBJ1-2,TRBV30,CAWSTRTVFYGYTF,TGTGCCTGGAGTACCCGGACGGTCTTCTATGGCTACACCTTC
-,-,TRBJ2-1,TRBV6-2/TRBV6-3,CASSGRRLYNEQFF,TGTGCCAGCAGCGGCCGGCGCTTATACAATGAGCAGTTCTTC
-,TRBD2,TRBJ2-6,TRBV6-1,CASTATSGGVSGANVLTF,TGTGCCAGCACCGCTACTAGCGGGGGGGTCTCTGGGGCCAACGTCCTGACTTTC
-,-,TRBJ1-5,TRBV12-3/TRBV12-4,CASSTRRRGGNQPQHF,TGTGCCAGCAGTACCCGGCGGCGGGGGGGCAATCAGCCCCAGCATTTT
-,-,TRBJ2-7,TRBV28,CASSQSTEQYF,TGTGCCAGCAGTCAGAGTACGGAGCAGTACTTC
few,-,TRBJ1-5,TRBV28,CASSYGQKYQPQHF,TGTGCCAGCAGCTACGGACAGAAATATCAGCCCCAGCATTTT
-,TRBD2,TRBJ2-7,TRBV10-2,CASSGGGLLAEPSYEQYF,TGCGCCAGCAGTGGGGGGGGGTTACTAGCGGAGCCCTCCTACGAGCAGTACTTC
-,TRBD1,TRBJ1-1,TRBV19,CASSAIGQGTEAFF,TGTGCCAGTAGTGCAATAGGACAGGGCACTGAAGCTTTCTTT
-,-,TRBJ2-7,TRBV7-9,CASSLAGQEGQYF,TGCGCCAGCAGCTTGGCTGGACAGGAGGGGCAGTACTTC
few,-,TRBJ1-1,TRBV11-1,CASSFDMNTEAFF,TGTGCCAGCAGCTTTGACATGAACACTGAAGCTTTCTTT
-,TRBD2,TRBJ2-1,TRBV20-1,CSAREVSGFSYNEQFF,TGCAGTGCTAGAGAGGTTAGCGGGTTTTCCTACAATGAGCAGTTCTTC
few,-,TRBJ1-1,TRBV6-2/TRBV6-3,CASSQATLNTEAFF,TGTGCCAGCAGTCAAGCGACATTGAACACTGAAGCTTTCTTT